This T cell receptor beta chain was documented in a study of T cells after yellow fever vaccination. The overall study: With SMART-Seq v4 Ultra Low Input, the fractions containing low cell numbers were prepared.

MiXCR, applied by TCRdb to the 5' RACE reads, yields one record per CDR3 protein. Of a few hundred thousand distinct CDR3 sequences listed, 6.5% to 8.5% are singletons. Study results and caveats: Just a small share of clonotypes turned up in the CD4 compartment as well as the CD8 compartment. The secondary response was weaker, and its peak arrived faster, on day 5 versus 15.

The CDR3 runs 17 residues. Trimming took 0 bases from V and 3 from J, leaving 13 bases between them. Germline V lookup: CDR1 SGDLS, CDR2 YYNGEE. Regarding this clonotype: The antigen is undetermined.

The sequence was collected from a man between 18 and 29 years old who received the YFV17D yellow fever vaccine. The sequencing used PBMCs, collected roughly 47 days after the first yellow fever vaccination. This sequence joins TRBV9 and TRBJ1-6; D gene ambiguous. The CDR3 DNA follows: TGTGCCAGCAGCGTAGTGGGGTTACCCCACTATAATTCACCCCTCCACTTT. Translation gives CASSVVGLPHYNSPLHF. The full variable domain, its missing parts supplied by reference TRBV9 and TRBJ1-6, is DSGVTQTPKHLITATGQRVTLRCSPRSGDLSVYWYQQSLDQGLQFLIQYYNGEERAKGNILERFSAQQFPDLHSELNLSSLELGDSALYFCASSVVGLPHYNSPLHFGNGTRLTVT.